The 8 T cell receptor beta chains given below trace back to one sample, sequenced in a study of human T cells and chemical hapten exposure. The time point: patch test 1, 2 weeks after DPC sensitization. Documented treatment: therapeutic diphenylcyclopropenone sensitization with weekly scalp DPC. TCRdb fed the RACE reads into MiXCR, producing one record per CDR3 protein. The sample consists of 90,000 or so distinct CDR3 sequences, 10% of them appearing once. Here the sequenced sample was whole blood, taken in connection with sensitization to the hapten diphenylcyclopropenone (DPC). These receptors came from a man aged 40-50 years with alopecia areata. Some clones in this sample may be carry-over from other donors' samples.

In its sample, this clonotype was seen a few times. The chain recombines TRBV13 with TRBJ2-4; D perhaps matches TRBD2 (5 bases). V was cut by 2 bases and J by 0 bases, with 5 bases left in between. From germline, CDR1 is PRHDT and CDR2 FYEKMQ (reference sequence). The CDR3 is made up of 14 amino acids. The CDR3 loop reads CASSLSGAKNIQYF. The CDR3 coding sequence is TGTGCCAGCAGCTTAAGCGGAGCCAAAAACATTCAGTACTTC.

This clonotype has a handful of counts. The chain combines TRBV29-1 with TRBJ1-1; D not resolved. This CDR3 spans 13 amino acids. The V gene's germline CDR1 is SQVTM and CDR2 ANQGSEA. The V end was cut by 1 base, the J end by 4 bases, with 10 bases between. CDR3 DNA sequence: TGCAGCGTTGAAGGGGATTCCAGCACTGAAGCTTTCTTT. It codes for CSVEGDSSTEAFF. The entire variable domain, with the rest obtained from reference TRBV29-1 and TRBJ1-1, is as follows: SAVISQKPSRDICQRGTSLTIQCQVDSQVTMMFWYRQQPGQSLTLIATANQGSEATYESGFVIDKFPISRPNLTFSTLTVSNMSPEDSSIYLCSVEGDSSTEAFFGQGTRLTVV.

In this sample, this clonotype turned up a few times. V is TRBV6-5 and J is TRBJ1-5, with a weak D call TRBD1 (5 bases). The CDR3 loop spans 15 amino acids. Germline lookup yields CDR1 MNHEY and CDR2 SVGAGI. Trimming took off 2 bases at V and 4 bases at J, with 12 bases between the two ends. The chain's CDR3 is CASSYAAGKNQPQHF. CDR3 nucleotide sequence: TGTGCCAGCAGTTACGCGGCAGGGAAAAATCAGCCCCAGCATTTT.

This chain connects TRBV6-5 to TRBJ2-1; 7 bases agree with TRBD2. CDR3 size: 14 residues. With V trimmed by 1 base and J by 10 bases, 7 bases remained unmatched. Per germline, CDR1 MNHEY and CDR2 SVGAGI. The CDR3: CASSYWGGDGEQFF. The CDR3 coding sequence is TGTGCCAGCAGTTACTGGGGGGGGGATGGAGAGCAGTTCTTC.

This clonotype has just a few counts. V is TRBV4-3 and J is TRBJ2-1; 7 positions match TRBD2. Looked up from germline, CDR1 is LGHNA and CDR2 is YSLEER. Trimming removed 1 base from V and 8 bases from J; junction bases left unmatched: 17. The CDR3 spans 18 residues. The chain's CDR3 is CASSQARLSGGRGDEQFF. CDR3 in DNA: TGCGCCAGCAGCCAAGCCCGTCTTTCTGGCGGCCGGGGGGATGAGCAGTTCTTC.

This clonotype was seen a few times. CDR3 in amino acids: CASSSNRQGQYGYTF. CDR3 sequence (DNA): TGTGCCAGCAGTTCAAACCGACAGGGGCAATATGGCTACACCTTC. The J gene is TRBJ1-2, the V gene TRBV28; 8 bases fit TRBD1. The J segment lost 5 bases and the V segment lost 4 bases, leaving 9 bases of the junction unmatched. The CDR3 spans 15 residues. Germline assignment: CDR1 MDHEN and CDR2 SYDVKM.

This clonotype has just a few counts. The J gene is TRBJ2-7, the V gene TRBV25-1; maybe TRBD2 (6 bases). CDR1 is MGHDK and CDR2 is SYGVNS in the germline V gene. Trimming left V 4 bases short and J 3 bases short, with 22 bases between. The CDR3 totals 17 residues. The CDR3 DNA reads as TGTGCCAGCAGTGTTTGCCGGGACTCCGGGACTTTCTACGAGCAGTACGTC. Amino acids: CASSVCRDSGTFYEQYV.

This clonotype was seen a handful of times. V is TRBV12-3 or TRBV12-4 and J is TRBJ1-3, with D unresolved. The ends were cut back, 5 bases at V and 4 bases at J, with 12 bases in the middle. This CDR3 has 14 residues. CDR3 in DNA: TGTGCCAGCAGTGCGGGCAGCTCGGGAAACACCATATATTTT. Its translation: CASSAGSSGNTIYF.